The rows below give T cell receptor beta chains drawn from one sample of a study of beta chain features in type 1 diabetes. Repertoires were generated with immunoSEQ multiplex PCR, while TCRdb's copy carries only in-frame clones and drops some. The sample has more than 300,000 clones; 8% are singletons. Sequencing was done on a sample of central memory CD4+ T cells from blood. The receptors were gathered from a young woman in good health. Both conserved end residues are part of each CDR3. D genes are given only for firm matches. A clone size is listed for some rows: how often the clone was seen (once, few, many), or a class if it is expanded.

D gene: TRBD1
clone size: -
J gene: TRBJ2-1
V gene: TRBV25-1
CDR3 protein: CASSLGAGGARYNEQFF
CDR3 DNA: TGTGCCAGCAGCTTGGGGGCAGGGGGCGCCCGTTACAATGAGCAGTTCTTC

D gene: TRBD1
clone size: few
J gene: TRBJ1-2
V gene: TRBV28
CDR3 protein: CASSSGQGNYGYTF
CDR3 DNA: TGTGCCAGCAGTTCCGGACAGGGCAACTATGGCTACACCTTC

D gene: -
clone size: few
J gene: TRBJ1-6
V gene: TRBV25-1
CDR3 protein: CASRSSYDSPLHF
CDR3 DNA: TGTGCCAGCAGATCCAGTTACGATTCACCCCTCCACTTT

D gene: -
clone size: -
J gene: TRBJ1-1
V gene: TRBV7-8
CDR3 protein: CASSLEGSVRRNFF
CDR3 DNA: TGTGCCAGCAGCTTAGAAGGGTCTGTCAGACGCAATTTCTTT

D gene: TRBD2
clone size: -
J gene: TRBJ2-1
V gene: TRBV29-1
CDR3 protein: CSAGTSGGRDEQFF
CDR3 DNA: TGCAGCGCCGGGACTAGCGGGGGAAGGGATGAGCAGTTCTTC

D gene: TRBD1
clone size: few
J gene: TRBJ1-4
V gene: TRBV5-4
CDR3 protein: CASSPRTGYLEKLFF
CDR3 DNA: TGTGCCAGCAGCCCGCGGACAGGGTATCTCGAAAAACTGTTTTTT

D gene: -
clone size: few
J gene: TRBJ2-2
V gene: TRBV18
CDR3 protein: CASSQNGGPNTGELFF
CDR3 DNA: TGTGCCAGCTCACAGAACGGAGGTCCGAACACCGGGGAGCTGTTTTTT

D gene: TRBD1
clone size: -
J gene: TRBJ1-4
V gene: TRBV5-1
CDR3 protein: CASSPPGTGGEKLFF
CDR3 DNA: TGCGCCAGCAGCCCCCCCGGGACAGGGGGTGAAAAACTGTTTTTT

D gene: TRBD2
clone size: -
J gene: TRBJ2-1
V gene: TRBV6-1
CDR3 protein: CASKSEGLAGNEQFF
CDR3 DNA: TGTGCCAGCAAGTCCGAGGGGCTAGCGGGGAATGAGCAGTTCTTC

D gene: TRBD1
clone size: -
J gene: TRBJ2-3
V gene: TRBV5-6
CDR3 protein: CASRSGWGQGSADTQYF
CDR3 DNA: TGTGCCAGCAGGAGTGGATGGGGACAGGGGTCGGCAGATACGCAGTATTTT

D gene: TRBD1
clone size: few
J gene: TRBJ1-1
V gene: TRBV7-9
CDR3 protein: CASSLATGTVEAFF
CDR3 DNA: TGTGCCAGCAGCTTAGCCACCGGGACAGTTGAAGCTTTCTTT

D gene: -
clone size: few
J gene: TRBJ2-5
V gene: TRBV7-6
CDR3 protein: CASSLASGTERSRSRETQYF
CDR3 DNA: TGTGCCAGCAGCTTAGCCTCCGGGACGGAGCGCTCCCGGAGTCGAGAGACCCAGTACTTC

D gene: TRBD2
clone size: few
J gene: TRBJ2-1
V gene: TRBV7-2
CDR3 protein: CASRFHGRNEQFF
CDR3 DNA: TGTGCCAGCAGGTTTCACGGGAGGAATGAGCAGTTCTTC

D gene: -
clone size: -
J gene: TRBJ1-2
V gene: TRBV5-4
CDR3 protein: CASRPLTTDYGYTF
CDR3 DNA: TGTGCCAGCAGACCTCTGACAACCGACTATGGCTACACCTTC

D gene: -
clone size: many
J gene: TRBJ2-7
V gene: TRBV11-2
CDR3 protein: CASSSQDGPYEQYF
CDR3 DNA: TGTGCCAGCAGCTCCCAAGACGGTCCCTACGAGCAGTACTTC

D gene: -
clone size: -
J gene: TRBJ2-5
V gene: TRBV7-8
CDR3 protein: CASSLGQVTARETQYF
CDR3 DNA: TGTGCCAGCAGCTTAGGGCAGGTCACGGCACGAGAGACCCAGTACTTC

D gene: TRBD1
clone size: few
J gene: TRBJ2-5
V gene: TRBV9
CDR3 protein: CASSARTGEAETQYF
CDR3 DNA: TGTGCCAGCAGCGCGCGGACAGGGGAGGCGGAGACCCAGTACTTC

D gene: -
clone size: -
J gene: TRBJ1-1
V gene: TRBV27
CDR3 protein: CASSHGGTEAFF
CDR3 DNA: TGTGCCAGCAGTCACGGCGGCACTGAAGCTTTCTTT

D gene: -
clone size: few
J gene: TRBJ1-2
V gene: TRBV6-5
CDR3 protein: CASSRAVTNYGYTF
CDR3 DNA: TGTGCCAGCAGTCGGGCAGTTACTAACTATGGCTACACCTTC

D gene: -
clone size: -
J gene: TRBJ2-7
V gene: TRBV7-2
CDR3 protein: CASSLGLPAAYEQYF
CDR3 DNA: TGTGCCAGCAGCTTAGGATTACCGGCAGCCTACGAGCAGTACTTC

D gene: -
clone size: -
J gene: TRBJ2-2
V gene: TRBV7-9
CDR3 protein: CASSRSGAEATGELFF
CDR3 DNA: TGTGCCAGCAGCCGGAGCGGAGCCGAGGCCACCGGGGAGCTGTTTTTT

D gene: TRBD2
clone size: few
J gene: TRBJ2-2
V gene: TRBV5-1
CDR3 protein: CASKVRAGGETGELFF
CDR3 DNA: TGCGCCAGCAAGGTGAGGGCGGGAGGCGAAACCGGGGAGCTGTTTTTT

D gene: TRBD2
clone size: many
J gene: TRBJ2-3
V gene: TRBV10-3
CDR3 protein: CAISAAGGTTDTQYF
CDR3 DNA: TGTGCCATCAGTGCTGCGGGAGGGACCACAGATACGCAGTATTTT

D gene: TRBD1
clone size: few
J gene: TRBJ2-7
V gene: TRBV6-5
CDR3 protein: CASSYSRTGTYEQYF
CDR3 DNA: TGTGCCAGCAGTTACTCGAGGACAGGGACCTACGAGCAGTACTTC

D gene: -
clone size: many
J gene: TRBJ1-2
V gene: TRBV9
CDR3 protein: CASSVEPRVGGYTF
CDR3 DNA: TGTGCCAGCAGCGTAGAACCGAGGGTTGGAGGCTACACCTTC

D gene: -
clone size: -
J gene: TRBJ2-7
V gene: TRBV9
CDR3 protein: CASSVMMEQYF
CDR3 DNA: TGTGCCAGCAGCGTAATGATGGAGCAGTACTTC

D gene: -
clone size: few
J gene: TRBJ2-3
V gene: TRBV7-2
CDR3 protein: CASSLSGVPQYF
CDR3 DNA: TGTGCCAGCAGCCTTTCGGGGGTTCCGCAGTATTTT

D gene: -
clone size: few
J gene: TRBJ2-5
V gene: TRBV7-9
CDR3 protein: CASSSSSGRQETQYF
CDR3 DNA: TGTGCCAGCAGCTCCAGTTCGGGCAGACAAGAGACCCAGTACTTC

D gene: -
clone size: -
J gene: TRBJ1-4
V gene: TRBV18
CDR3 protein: CASSPSGGGEKLFF
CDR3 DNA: TGTGCCAGCTCACCGTCCGGGGGCGGAGAAAAACTGTTTTTT

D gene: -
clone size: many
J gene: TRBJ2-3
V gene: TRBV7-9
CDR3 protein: CASSLRSDTQYF
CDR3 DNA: TGTGCCAGCAGCTTGAGATCGGATACGCAGTATTTT

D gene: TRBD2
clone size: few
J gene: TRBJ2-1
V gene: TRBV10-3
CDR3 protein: CAISDSQREYNEQFF
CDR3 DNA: TGTGCCATCAGTGATAGCCAGCGGGAGTACAATGAGCAGTTCTTC

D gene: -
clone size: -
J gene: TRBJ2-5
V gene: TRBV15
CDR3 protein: CATKQGVQETQYF
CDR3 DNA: TGTGCCACCAAACAGGGTGTCCAGGAGACCCAGTACTTC

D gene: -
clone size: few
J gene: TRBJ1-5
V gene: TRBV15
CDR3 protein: CATSRGVTQARQPQHF
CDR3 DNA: TGTGCCACCAGCAGAGGGGTAACACAAGCGAGACAGCCCCAGCATTTT